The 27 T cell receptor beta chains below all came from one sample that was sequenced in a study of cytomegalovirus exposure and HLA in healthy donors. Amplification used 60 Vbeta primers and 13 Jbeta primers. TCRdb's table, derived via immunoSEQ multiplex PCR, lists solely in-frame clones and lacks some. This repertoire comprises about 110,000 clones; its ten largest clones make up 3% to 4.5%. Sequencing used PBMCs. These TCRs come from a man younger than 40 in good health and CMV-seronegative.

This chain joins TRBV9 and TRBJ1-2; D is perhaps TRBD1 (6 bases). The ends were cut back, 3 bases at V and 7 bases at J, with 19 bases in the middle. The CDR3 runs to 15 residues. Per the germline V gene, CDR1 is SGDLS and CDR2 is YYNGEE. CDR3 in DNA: TGTGCCAGCAGCGCCACGGAGGGAAGGGGGGGTGGCTACACCTTC. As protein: CASSATEGRGGGYTF.

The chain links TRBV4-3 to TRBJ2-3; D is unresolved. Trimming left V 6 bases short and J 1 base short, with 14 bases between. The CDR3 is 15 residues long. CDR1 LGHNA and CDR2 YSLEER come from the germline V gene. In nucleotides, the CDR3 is TGCGCCAGCAGTCTCCAAATGATAGGCACAGATACGCAGTATTTT. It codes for CASSLQMIGTDTQYF.

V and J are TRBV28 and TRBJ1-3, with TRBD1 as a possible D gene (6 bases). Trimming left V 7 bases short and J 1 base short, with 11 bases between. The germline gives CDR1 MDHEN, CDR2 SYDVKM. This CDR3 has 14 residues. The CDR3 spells CASTAGTSGNTIYF. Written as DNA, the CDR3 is TGTGCCAGCACAGCCGGGACATCTGGAAACACCATATATTTT. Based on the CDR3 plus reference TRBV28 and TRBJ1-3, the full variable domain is DVKVTQSSRYLVKRTGEKVFLECVQDMDHENMFWYRQDPGLGLRLIYFSYDVKMKEKGDIPEGYSVSREKKERFSLILESASTNQTSMYLCASTAGTSGNTIYFGEGSWLTVV.

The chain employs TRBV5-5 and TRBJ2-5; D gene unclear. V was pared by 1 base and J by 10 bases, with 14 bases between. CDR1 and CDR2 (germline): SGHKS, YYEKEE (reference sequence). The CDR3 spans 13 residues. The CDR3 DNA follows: TGTGCCAGCAGCTTGCCCAGTGTTTATGGCCAGTACTTC. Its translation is CASSLPSVYGQYF.

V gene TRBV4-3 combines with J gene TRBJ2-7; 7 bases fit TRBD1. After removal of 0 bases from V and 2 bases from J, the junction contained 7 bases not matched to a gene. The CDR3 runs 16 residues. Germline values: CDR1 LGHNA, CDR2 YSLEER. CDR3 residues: CASSQDWGTDTYEQYF. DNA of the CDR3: TGCGCCAGCAGCCAAGACTGGGGGACAGACACCTACGAGCAGTACTTC.

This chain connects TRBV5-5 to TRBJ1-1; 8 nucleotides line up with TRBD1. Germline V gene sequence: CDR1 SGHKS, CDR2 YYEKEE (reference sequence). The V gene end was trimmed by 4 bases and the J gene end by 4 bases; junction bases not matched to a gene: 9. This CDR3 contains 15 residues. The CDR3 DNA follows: TGTGCCAGCAGCCCACAGGGGGTGTTTGGCACTGAAGCTTTCTTT. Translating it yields CASSPQGVFGTEAFF.

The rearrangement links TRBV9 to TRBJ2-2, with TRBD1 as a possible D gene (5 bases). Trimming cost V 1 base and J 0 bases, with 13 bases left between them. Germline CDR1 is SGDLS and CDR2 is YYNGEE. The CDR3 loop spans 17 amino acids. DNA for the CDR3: TGTGCCAGCAGCGTAAATAGAGAGACAGCGAACACCGGGGAGCTGTTTTTT. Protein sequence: CASSVNRETANTGELFF.

CDR3 coding DNA: TGTGCCAGCAGGGACTACCAAGCCTTGTACGAGCAGTACTTC. Its protein product is CASRDYQALYEQYF. The rearrangement uses TRBV6-5 and TRBJ2-7; a possible D gene is TRBD2 (6 bases). The V end was cut by 6 bases, the J end by 4 bases, with 16 bases between. The CDR3 covers 14 residues. CDR1 is MNHEY, CDR2 SVGAGI, per germline.

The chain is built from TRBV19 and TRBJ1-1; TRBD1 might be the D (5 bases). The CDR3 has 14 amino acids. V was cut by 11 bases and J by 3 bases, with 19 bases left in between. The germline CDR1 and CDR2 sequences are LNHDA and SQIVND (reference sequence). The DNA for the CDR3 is TGTGCCCCCACGGGGGGTACGGAGGACACTGAAGCTTTCTTT. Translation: CAPTGGTEDTEAFF.

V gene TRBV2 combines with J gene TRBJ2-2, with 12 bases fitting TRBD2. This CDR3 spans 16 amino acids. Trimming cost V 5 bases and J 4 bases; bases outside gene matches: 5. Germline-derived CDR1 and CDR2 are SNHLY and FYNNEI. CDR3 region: CASSLAGGRSTGELFF. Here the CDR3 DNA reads TGTGCCAGCAGTCTAGCGGGGGGGCGAAGCACCGGGGAGCTGTTTTTT.

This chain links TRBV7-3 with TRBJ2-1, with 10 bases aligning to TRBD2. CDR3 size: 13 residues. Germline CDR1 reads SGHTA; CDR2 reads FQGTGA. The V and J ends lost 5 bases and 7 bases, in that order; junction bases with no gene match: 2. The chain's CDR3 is CASSAGLANEQFF. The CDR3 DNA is TGTGCCAGCAGCGCGGGACTAGCGAATGAGCAGTTCTTC.

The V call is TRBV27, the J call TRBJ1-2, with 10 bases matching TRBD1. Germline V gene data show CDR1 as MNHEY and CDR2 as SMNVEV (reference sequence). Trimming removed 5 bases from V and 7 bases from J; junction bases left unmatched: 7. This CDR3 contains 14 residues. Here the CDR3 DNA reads TGTGCCAGCAGTGTCCGACAGGGGGCGCTTGGCTACACCTTC. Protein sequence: CASSVRQGALGYTF.

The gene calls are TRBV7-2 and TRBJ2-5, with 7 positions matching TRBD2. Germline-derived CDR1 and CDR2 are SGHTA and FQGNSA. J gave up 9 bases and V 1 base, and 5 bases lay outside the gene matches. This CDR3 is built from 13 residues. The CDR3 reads CASSLEAGDSQYF. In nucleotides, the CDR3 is TGTGCCAGCAGCTTAGAGGCGGGGGACTCCCAGTACTTC.

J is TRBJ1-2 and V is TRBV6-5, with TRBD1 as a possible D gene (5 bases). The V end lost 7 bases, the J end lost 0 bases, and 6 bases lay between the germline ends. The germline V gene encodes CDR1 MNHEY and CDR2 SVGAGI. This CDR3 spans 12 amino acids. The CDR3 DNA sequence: TGTGCCAGCACCAGGGCTAACTATGGCTACACCTTC. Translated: CASTRANYGYTF.

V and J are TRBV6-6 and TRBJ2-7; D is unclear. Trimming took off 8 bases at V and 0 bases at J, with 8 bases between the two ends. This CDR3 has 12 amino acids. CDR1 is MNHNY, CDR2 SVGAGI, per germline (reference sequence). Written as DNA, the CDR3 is TGTGCCAGCCCCGAGAGCTCCTACGAGCAGTACTTC. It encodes CASPESSYEQYF.

The CDR3 sequence is CASSLAVVDSYNEQFF. The CDR3 DNA reads TGTGCCAGCAGCTTAGCGGTGGTAGACTCCTACAATGAGCAGTTCTTC. V and J are TRBV7-2 and TRBJ2-1; D remains ambiguous. The germline V and J ends were trimmed by 0 bases and 0 bases, with 9 bases remaining between them. There are 16 residues in the CDR3. Germline V gene data show CDR1 as SGHTA and CDR2 as FQGNSA.

The CDR3 reads CASSWQGGGETQYF. The CDR3 bases are TGTGCCAGCAGCTGGCAGGGAGGAGGAGAGACCCAGTACTTC. The V gene is TRBV5-6, the J gene TRBJ2-5, with TRBD2 as a possible D gene (6 bases). This CDR3 has 14 residues. The germline V gene encodes CDR1 SGHDT and CDR2 YYEEEE. V lost 3 bases to trimming and J lost 4 bases, with 13 bases between them.

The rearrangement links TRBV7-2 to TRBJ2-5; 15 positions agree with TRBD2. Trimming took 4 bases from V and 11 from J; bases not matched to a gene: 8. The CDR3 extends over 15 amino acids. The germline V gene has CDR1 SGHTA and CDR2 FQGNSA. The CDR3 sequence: CASSSGTSGGREQYF. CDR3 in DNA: TGTGCCAGCAGCTCGGGGACTAGCGGGGGGAGGGAGCAGTACTTC.

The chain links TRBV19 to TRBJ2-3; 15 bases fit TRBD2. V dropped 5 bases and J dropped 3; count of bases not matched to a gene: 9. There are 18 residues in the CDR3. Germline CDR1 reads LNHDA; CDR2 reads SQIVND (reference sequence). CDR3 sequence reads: CASSRGLAGGYSTDTQYF. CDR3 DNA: TGTGCCAGTAGTCGCGGACTAGCGGGGGGGTACTCTACAGATACGCAGTATTTT.

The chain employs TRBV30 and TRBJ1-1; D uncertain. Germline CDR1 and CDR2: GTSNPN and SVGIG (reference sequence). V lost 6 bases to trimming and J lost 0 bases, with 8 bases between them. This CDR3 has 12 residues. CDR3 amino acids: CACHRVNTEAFF. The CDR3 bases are TGTGCCTGTCATCGGGTGAACACTGAAGCTTTCTTT.

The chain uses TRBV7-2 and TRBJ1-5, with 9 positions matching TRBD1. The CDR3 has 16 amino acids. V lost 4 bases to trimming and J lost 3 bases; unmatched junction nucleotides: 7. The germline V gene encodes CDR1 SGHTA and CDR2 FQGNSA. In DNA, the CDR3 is TGTGCCAGCAGCTCAACCGGGACAGGGCTCAATCAGCCCCAGCATTTT. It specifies CASSSTGTGLNQPQHF.

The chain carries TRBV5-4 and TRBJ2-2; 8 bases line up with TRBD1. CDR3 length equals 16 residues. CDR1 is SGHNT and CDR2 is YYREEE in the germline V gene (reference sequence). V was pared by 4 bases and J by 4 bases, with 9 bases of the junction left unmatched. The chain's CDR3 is CASSPPGQALTGELFF. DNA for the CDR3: TGTGCCAGCAGCCCGCCGGGACAGGCACTCACCGGGGAGCTGTTTTTT.

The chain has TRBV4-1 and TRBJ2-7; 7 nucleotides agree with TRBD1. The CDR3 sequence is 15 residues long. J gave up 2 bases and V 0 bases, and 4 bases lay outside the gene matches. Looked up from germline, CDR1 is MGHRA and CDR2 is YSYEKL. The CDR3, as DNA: TGCGCCAGCAGCCAAGAAAACAGGGGCACCTACGAGCAGTACTTC. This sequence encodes CASSQENRGTYEQYF.

The CDR3 DNA follows: TGTGCCAGCAAGCGGGACAGGGGATGGGGTACTGAAGCTTTCTTT. Translating gives CASKRDRGWGTEAFF. The rearrangement links TRBV2 to TRBJ1-1, with TRBD1 identical over 10 bases. The V gene's germline CDR1 is SNHLY and CDR2 FYNNEI. The trim removed 7 bases at V and 5 bases at J, leaving 10 bases unmatched. This CDR3 contains 15 residues.

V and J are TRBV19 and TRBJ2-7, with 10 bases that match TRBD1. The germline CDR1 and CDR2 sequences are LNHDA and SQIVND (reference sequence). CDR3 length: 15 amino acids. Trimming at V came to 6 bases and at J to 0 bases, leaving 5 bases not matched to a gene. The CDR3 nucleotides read TGTGCCAGTAGGACCCGGACAGGGGGCTCCTACGAGCAGTACTTC. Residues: CASRTRTGGSYEQYF.

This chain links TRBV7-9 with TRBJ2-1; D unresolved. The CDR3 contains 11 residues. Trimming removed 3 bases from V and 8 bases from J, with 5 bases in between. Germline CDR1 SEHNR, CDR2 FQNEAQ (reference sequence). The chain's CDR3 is CASSFSHEQFF. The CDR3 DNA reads TGTGCCAGCAGCTTTAGCCATGAGCAGTTCTTC. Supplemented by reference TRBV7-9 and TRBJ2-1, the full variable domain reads DTGVSQNPRHKITKRGQNVTFRCDPISEHNRLYWYRQTLGQGPEFLTYFQNEAQLEKSRLLSDRFSAERPKGSFSTLEIQRTEQGDSAMYLCASSFSHEQFFGPGTRLTVL.

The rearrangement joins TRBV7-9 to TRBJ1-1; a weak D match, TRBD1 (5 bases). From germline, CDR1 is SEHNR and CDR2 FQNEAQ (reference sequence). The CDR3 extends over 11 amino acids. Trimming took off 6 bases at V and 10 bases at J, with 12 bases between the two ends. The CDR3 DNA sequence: TGTGCCAGCAGAGGGGAGGGGACAGCTTTCTTT. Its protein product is CASRGEGTAFF.